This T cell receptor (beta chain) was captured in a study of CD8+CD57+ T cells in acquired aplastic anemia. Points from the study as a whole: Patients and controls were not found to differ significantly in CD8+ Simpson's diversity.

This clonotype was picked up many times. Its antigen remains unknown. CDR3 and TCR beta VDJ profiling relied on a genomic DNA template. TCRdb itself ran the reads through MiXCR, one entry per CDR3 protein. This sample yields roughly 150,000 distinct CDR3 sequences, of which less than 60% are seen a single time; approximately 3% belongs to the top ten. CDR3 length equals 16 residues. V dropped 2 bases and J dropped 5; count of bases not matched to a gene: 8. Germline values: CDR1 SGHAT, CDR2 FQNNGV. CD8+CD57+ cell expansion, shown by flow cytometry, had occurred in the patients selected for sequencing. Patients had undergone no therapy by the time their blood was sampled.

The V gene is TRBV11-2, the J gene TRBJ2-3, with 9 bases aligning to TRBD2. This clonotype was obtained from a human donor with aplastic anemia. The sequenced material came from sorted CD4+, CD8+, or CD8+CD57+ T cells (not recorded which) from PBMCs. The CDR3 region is CASSLFAGGRGDTQYF. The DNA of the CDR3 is TGTGCCAGCAGCTTATTCGCGGGAGGGCGGGGAGATACGCAGTATTTT.